Listed here are 2 T cell receptor beta chains from one sample, sequenced in a study of CD8 T cells in ankylosing spondylitis. TCRdb ran MiXCR on the 5' RACE reads and lists one entry per CDR3 protein. This sample carries roughly 170,000 distinct CDR3 sequences, just over 9.5% of them seen once, and the ten largest clones take more than 13%. Sequenced: blood, either unsorted or a sorted T cell fraction (not recorded which). The receptor source for this set is a female donor with ankylosing spondylitis or in good health (not recorded which).

In this sample, this clonotype turned up many times. The rearrangement joins TRBV5-1 to TRBJ2-1, with D perhaps matching TRBD1 (7 bases). The CDR3 consists of 16 residues. Germline CDR1 SGHRS, CDR2 YFSETQ. V was trimmed by 0 bases and J by 4 bases, leaving 14 bases between them. The CDR3 DNA follows: TGCGCCAGCAGCTTGGGGGGGGACAGCGGATACAATGAGCAGTTCTTC. Its protein product is CASSLGGDSGYNEQFF.

J is TRBJ2-3 and V is TRBV7-9; D not resolved. In germline, CDR1 is SEHNR, CDR2 FQNEAQ (reference sequence). V gave up 1 base and J gave up 4 bases, with 15 bases separating them. This CDR3 has 16 amino acids. The CDR3 sequence is CASSLDAELAPDTQYF. CDR3 DNA: TGTGCCAGCAGCTTAGACGCGGAGCTCGCCCCAGATACGCAGTATTTT.